This TCR beta chain was captured in a study of blood T cell repertoires in COVID-19. The wider study: The study drew acute and convalescent COVID-19 samples from the United States, Italy and Spain.

Between the trimmed V and J ends, which lost 6 bases and 4 bases, there was a span of 18 bases. Germline V gene data show CDR1 as SGHTA and CDR2 as FQGNSA. CDR3 length: 15 residues. Using immunoSEQ multiplex PCR, the repertoire was profiled, and TCRdb retains in-frame clones only, with some absent. The sample consists of 300,000 to 400,000 clones, under 95% of them appearing once. This sequence was found in a woman aged 18 to 35 who had recovered from COVID-19. Material for sequencing was peripheral blood. This sequence joins TRBV7-2 and TRBJ1-2; tentatively, D is TRBD1 (6 bases). CDR3 region: CASRITLQGTYGYTF. The CDR3, as DNA: TGTGCCAGCAGAATCACCTTACAGGGTACCTATGGCTACACCTTC.